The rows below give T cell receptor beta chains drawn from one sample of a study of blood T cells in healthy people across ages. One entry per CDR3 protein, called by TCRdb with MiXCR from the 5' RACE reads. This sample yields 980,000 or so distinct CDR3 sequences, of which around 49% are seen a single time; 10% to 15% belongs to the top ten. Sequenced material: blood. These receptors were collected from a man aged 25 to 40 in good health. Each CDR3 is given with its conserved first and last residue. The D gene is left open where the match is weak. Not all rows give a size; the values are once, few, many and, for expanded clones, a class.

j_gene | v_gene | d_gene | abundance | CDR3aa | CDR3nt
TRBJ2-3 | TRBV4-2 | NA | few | CASSQDLQGPDTQYF | TGTGCCAGCAGCCAAGATCTGCAGGGACCGGATACGCAGTATTTT
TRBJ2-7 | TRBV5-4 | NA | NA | CASSLDSSSSYEQYF | TGTGCCAGCAGCCTGGACAGCTCGAGCTCCTACGAGCAGTACTTC
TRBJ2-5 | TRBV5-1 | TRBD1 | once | CASSSSPTGAQETQYF | TGCGCCAGCAGCTCGTCCCCGACAGGGGCCCAAGAGACCCAGTACTTC
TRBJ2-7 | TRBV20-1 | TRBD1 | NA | CSYPTGIIDEQYF | TGCAGTTATCCGACAGGGATAATCGACGAGCAGTACTTC
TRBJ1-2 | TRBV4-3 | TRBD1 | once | CASSRYLGQSNYGYTF | TGCGCCAGCAGCCGGTACCTGGGACAGTCTAACTATGGCTACACCTTC
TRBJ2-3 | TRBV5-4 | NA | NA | CATGRGSSTYTQYF | TGTGCCACGGGGAGGGGGTCCTCCACATATACGCAGTATTTT
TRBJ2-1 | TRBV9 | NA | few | CASSTGRPTPTEQFF | TGTGCCAGCAGCACGGGCAGGCCAACGCCAACTGAGCAGTTCTTC
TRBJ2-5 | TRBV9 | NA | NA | CASSGTAVGETQYF | TGTGCCAGCAGCGGGACAGCCGTCGGGGAGACCCAGTACTTC
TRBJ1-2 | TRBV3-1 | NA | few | CASSLTGIDYGYTF | TGTGCCAGCAGCCTCACAGGGATAGACTATGGCTACACCTTC
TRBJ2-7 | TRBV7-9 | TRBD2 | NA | CASRSGGGGFWEQYF | TGTGCCAGCAGATCCGGTGGGGGGGGGTTTTGGGAGCAGTACTTC
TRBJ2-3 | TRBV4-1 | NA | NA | CASSQDGSRAGRSTDTQYF | TGCGCCAGCAGCCAAGATGGGTCTCGAGCGGGCCGTAGCACAGATACGCAGTATTTT
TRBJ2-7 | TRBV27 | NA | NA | CANSLKGIYEQYF | TGTGCCAACAGTTTAAAGGGGATCTACGAGCAGTACTTC
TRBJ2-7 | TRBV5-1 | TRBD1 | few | CASSLKTGTGFGNEQYF | TGCGCCAGCAGCTTAAAGACCGGGACAGGTTTCGGCAATGAGCAGTACTTC
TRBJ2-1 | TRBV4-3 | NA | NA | CASSQDQSVVSSYNEQFF | TGCGCCAGCAGCCAAGATCAAAGTGTGGTGAGCTCCTACAATGAGCAGTTCTTC
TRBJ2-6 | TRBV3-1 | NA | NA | CASSQSGSGANVLTF | TGTGCCAGCAGCCAATCCGGCTCTGGGGCCAACGTCCTGACTTTC